Below are 23 T cell receptor beta chains sequenced from a single sample in a study of blood T cell repertoires in COVID-19. TCRdb's table, derived via immunoSEQ multiplex PCR, lists solely in-frame clones and lacks some. In the table there are tens of thousands of clones, around 92% of which are singletons. Sequencing used peripheral blood. These receptors were collected from a man aged 55 to 69 with acute or convalescent COVID-19.

The chain joins TRBV11-2 to TRBJ2-3; 9 bases are shared with TRBD2. Germline V gene sequence: CDR1 SGHAT, CDR2 FQNNGV. With V trimmed by 5 bases and J by 6 bases, 6 bases remained unmatched. The CDR3 contains 14 residues. CDR3 protein: CASSLLGLADTQYF. The DNA for the CDR3 is TGTGCCAGCAGCCTACTTGGACTAGCGGATACGCAGTATTTT.

The CDR3 bases are TGCAGCGTTGGACAGGGGACGTGGGGCACTGAAGCTTTCTTT. As protein: CSVGQGTWGTEAFF. This chain connects TRBV29-1 to TRBJ1-1, with 8 bases lining up with TRBD1. The CDR3 length is 14 residues. Germline loops: CDR1 SQVTM, CDR2 ANQGSEA. V shed 4 bases and J 4 bases; nucleotides not matched to a gene: 8.

This chain links TRBV7-6 with TRBJ1-5, with TRBD1 matching over 8 bases. The V segment lost 2 bases and the J segment 0 bases; nucleotides outside the gene matches: 9. CDR3 length equals 18 residues. The V gene's germline CDR1 is SGHVS and CDR2 FNYEAQ. The CDR3, as DNA: TGTGCCAGCAGCTTAATGGCAGGGGGCAAGTATAGCAATCAGCCCCAGCATTTT. Translated: CASSLMAGGKYSNQPQHF.

The CDR3 DNA reads as TGTGCCAGCAGTTTGCAGTTCCCCTACGAGCAGTACTTC. Protein product: CASSLQFPYEQYF. This chain connects TRBV28 to TRBJ2-7; unclear D gene. V lost 3 bases, J lost 2 bases, and 8 bases lay in between. The length of the CDR3 is 13 residues. Germline loops: CDR1 MDHEN, CDR2 SYDVKM.

J is TRBJ2-5 and V is TRBV19, with TRBD2 identical over 10 bases. The CDR3 runs 16 residues. CDR1 and CDR2 (germline): LNHDA, SQIVND (reference sequence). Trimming removed 5 bases from V and 1 base from J; junction bases left unmatched: 7. CDR3 in amino acids: CASSRYTSGIQETQYF. The CDR3 DNA reads as TGTGCCAGTAGTCGCTACACTAGCGGGATCCAAGAGACCCAGTACTTC.

The rearrangement links TRBV30 to TRBJ2-1, with TRBD2 identical over 7 bases. The CDR3 spans 14 residues. Germline V gives CDR1 GTSNPN, CDR2 SVGIG (reference sequence). J lost 5 bases, V lost 2 bases, and 6 bases had no gene match. The CDR3 DNA follows: TGTGCCTGGAGTCGGGCTAGCGGAGACAATGAGCAGTTCTTC. As protein: CAWSRASGDNEQFF.

The genes are TRBV19 and TRBJ2-2, with D possibly being TRBD2 (5 bases). The CDR3 is made up of 15 amino acids. The germline V gene has CDR1 LNHDA and CDR2 SQIVND (reference sequence). V was cut by 3 bases and J by 4 bases, with 12 bases left in between. The CDR3 loop reads CASSIEGSSTGELFF. The CDR3 DNA reads as TGTGCCAGTAGTATCGAGGGAAGTTCCACCGGGGAGCTGTTTTTT. The full variable domain, in which reference TRBV19 and TRBJ2-2 provide the parts outside the CDR3, is DGGITQSPKYLFRKEGQNVTLSCEQNLNHDAMYWYRQDPGQGLRLIYYSQIVNDFQKGDIAEGYSVSREKKESFPLTVTSAQKNPTAFYLCASSIEGSSTGELFFGEGSRLTVL.

This rearrangement joins TRBV9 to TRBJ1-3; 7 bases line up with TRBD1. The length of the CDR3 is 16 residues. The V gene end was trimmed by 4 bases and the J gene end by 0 bases; junction bases not matched to a gene: 7. Looked up from germline, CDR1 is SGDLS and CDR2 is YYNGEE. The CDR3 sequence is CASSSYRGGSGNTIYF. As DNA, the CDR3 is TGTGCCAGCAGCTCTTACAGGGGTGGCTCTGGAAACACCATATATTTT.

This CDR3 is CASSVAPGVGTEAFF. The CDR3 bases are TGTGCCAGCAGCGTAGCGCCAGGGGTGGGTACTGAAGCTTTCTTT. J is TRBJ1-1 and V is TRBV9; D possibly corresponds to TRBD1 (6 bases). CDR1 and CDR2 (germline): SGDLS, YYNGEE. The CDR3 totals 15 residues. The germline V and J ends were trimmed by 0 bases and 5 bases, with 14 bases remaining between them.

This chain uses TRBV20-1 with TRBJ1-2; 10 bases map to TRBD1. The CDR3 runs 14 residues. V lost 3 bases and J lost 2; bases outside the gene matches: 3. Per the germline V gene, CDR1 is DFQATT and CDR2 is SNEGSKA (reference sequence). The CDR3 here is CSASSGQGNYGYTF. The CDR3 DNA sequence: TGCAGTGCTAGTTCGGGACAGGGGAACTATGGCTACACCTTC.

This chain joins TRBV7-3 and TRBJ2-4; 10 bases fit TRBD2. The length of the CDR3 is 15 residues. Losses at the gene ends were 5 bases for V and 3 bases for J; bases not matched to a gene: 4. Germline V gene sequence: CDR1 SGHTA, CDR2 FQGTGA. This chain's CDR3 is CASSEAGGVKNIQYF. The CDR3 coding sequence is TGTGCCAGCAGCGAAGCGGGAGGGGTCAAAAACATTCAGTACTTC.

The chain joins TRBV27 to TRBJ2-3; no clear D. CDR3 length: 13 residues. Trimming stripped 7 bases from V and 2 bases from J, with 10 bases between. CDR1 MNHEY and CDR2 SMNVEV come from the germline V gene (reference sequence). In DNA, the CDR3 is TGTGCCAGCACTGCGTTCAACACAGATACGCAGTATTTT. Translated, it gives CASTAFNTDTQYF.

This chain uses TRBV30 with TRBJ2-7; weak D call: TRBD2 (5 bases). This CDR3 spans 13 amino acids. The germline V gene has CDR1 GTSNPN and CDR2 SVGIG (reference sequence). The ends were cut back, 7 bases at V and 2 bases at J, with 15 bases in the middle. CDR3 region: CASKRDRPYEQYF. The CDR3 DNA reads as TGTGCCTCCAAACGGGATCGGCCCTACGAGCAGTACTTC.

V usage is TRBV19 and J usage is TRBJ2-4, with 14 bases aligning to TRBD2. Per the germline V gene, CDR1 is LNHDA and CDR2 is SQIVND (reference sequence). The CDR3 covers 17 residues. V lost 6 bases to trimming and J lost 9 bases; unmatched junction nucleotides: 13. This chain's CDR3 is CASSQPGTSGSRAIQYF. The CDR3 DNA follows: TGTGCCAGTAGCCAGCCCGGGACTAGCGGGAGTAGGGCCATTCAGTACTTC.

V usage is TRBV5-5 and J usage is TRBJ2-1, with 7 positions matching TRBD2. The CDR3 loop spans 14 amino acids. Germline CDR1 reads SGHKS; CDR2 reads YYEKEE (reference sequence). The V segment lost 3 bases and the J segment 5 bases; nucleotides outside the gene matches: 5. The CDR3 DNA sequence: TGTGCCAGCAGCTCGGCTAGCGGAAACAATGAGCAGTTCTTC. Encoded protein: CASSSASGNNEQFF.

This rearrangement joins TRBV5-1 to TRBJ1-1; the match to TRBD1 covers 9 bases. This CDR3 is built from 14 residues. Trimming took 4 bases from V and 1 from J; bases not matched to a gene: 2. Germline V CDR1 and CDR2: SGHRS, YFSETQ. The CDR3 spells CASSPTGGNTEAFF. CDR3 sequence (DNA): TGCGCCAGCAGCCCGACAGGGGGGAACACTGAAGCTTTCTTT.

The chain combines TRBV10-3 with TRBJ1-1; perhaps TRBD1 as D (6 bases). The ends were cut back, 8 bases at V and 4 bases at J, with 14 bases in the middle. CDR1 is ENHRY and CDR2 is SYGVKD in the germline V gene. The CDR3 loop spans 13 amino acids. As DNA, the CDR3 is TGTGCCATCTCCTTGGACAGAGCCACTGAAGCTTTCTTT. This sequence encodes CAISLDRATEAFF.

The V gene is TRBV5-4, the J gene TRBJ2-1, with no clear D. The CDR3 contains 15 residues. V was clipped by 0 bases and J by 3 bases, with 10 bases between them. Germline loops: CDR1 SGHNT, CDR2 YYREEE (reference sequence). CDR3: CASSLVLDNYNEQFF. The CDR3 DNA follows: TGTGCCAGCAGCTTGGTTTTAGACAACTACAATGAGCAGTTCTTC.

The V gene is TRBV7-2, the J gene TRBJ1-2, with a possible D match to TRBD1 (5 bases). The CDR3 loop spans 14 amino acids. Trimming removed 0 bases from V and 8 bases from J, with 13 bases in between. Germline CDR1 SGHTA, CDR2 FQGNSA. The CDR3 coding sequence is TGTGCCAGCAGCTTAGCGGTAGGGGCAGACGGCTACACCTTC. The encoded protein is CASSLAVGADGYTF.

The J gene is TRBJ1-1, the V gene TRBV4-3; no firm D call. The ends were cut back, 1 base at V and 4 bases at J, with 16 bases in the middle. The germline CDR1 and CDR2 sequences are LGHNA and YSLEER. The CDR3 length is 16 residues. The CDR3 DNA reads TGCGCCAGCAGCCAAGGGGCGGGGAGGGCTGGCACTGAAGCTTTCTTT. This translates into CASSQGAGRAGTEAFF.

In this sample, this clone turned up a few times. The rearrangement joins TRBV11-2 to TRBJ1-1; 7 bases match TRBD1. Germline values: CDR1 SGHAT, CDR2 FQNNGV. CDR3 length equals 14 residues. Unmatched junction bases numbered 7, after V lost 3 bases and J lost 6 bases. CDR3 region: CASSFSTGVPEAFF. As DNA, the CDR3 is TGTGCCAGCAGCTTTAGTACAGGGGTCCCTGAAGCTTTCTTT.

The V gene is TRBV19, the J gene TRBJ1-4, with 7 bases matching TRBD1. The V gene end was trimmed by 5 bases and the J gene end by 4 bases; junction bases not matched to a gene: 7. CDR1 is LNHDA, CDR2 SQIVND, per germline (reference sequence). The CDR3 totals 15 residues. CDR3 DNA sequence: TGTGCCAGTAGTCCCGGGACAGTCAATAATGAAAAACTGTTTTTT. It yields the protein CASSPGTVNNEKLFF.

The rearrangement joins TRBV27 to TRBJ1-5, with 9 positions matching TRBD1. The CDR3 has 16 residues. Germline values: CDR1 MNHEY, CDR2 SMNVEV (reference sequence). The junction had 4 bases not matched to a gene; V was cut back by 0 bases and J by 4 bases. CDR3 DNA: TGTGCCAGCAGTTTATCCGGGACAGGGCCTAATCAGCCCCAGCATTTT. It is translated as CASSLSGTGPNQPQHF.